The text below deals with one T cell receptor beta chain. This entry comes from a study of shared clonotypes between healthy human individuals. V was pared by 3 bases and J by 1 base, with 12 bases between. Germline lookup yields CDR1 MNHEY and CDR2 SVGAGI. The CDR3 loop spans 15 amino acids. Sequenced by immunoSEQ multiplex PCR; TCRdb stores in-frame clones only, minus some. This table holds 900,000 to 1,200,000 clones, about four fifths found once. Sequencing input: memory CD4+ T cells from PBMCs. Subset: CD45RA-negative fraction. The chain links TRBV6-5 to TRBJ1-1; a weak D match, TRBD1 (6 bases). The sequence derives from a man younger than 30 in good health. Some clones in this sample may be carry-over from other donors' samples. The CDR3 reads CASSYQGRGNTEAFF. For the CDR3, the DNA is TGTGCCAGCAGTTATCAGGGGCGAGGGAACACTGAAGCTTTCTTT.